This TCR beta chain was observed in a study of CD8+CD57+ T cells in acquired aplastic anemia. Turning to the study itself: Quantities of DNA derived from sorted CD4+ and CD8+ cells averaged 3.2 ug. Broader study findings: Patients and controls shared under 35 CD8+ CDR3 sequences, which appeared highly expressed in patients and within their immunodominant clones.

J was trimmed by 3 bases and V by 1 base; bases with no gene match: 6. Looked up from germline, CDR1 is LGHNA and CDR2 is YNFKEQ. The length of the CDR3 is 16 residues. The template used for profiling TCR beta VDJ and CDR3 was genomic DNA. TCRdb reprocessed the reads with MiXCR, giving one entry per CDR3 protein. The sample includes around 130,000 distinct CDR3 sequences, around 50% seen only once; the top ten take around 2.3%. This clonotype was seen repeatedly, ten times or more. Its specificity is unknown. This receptor was taken from a human donor in good health, serving as a control. Sequenced sample: sorted CD4+, CD8+, or CD8+CD57+ T cells (not recorded which) from PBMCs. This chain uses TRBV4-2 with TRBJ2-1; 7 nucleotides agree with TRBD2. The CDR3, as DNA: TGTGCCAGCAGCCAAGCTGCGGGAGCGAGCTACAATGAGCAGTTCTTC. Protein: CASSQAAGASYNEQFF.